This T cell receptor (beta chain) was recorded in a study of monozygotic twins with cystic fibrosis. Study in general: Library input was three micrograms of fragmented DNA, with roughly 15 PCR cycles. General observations from the study: Clonality was generally low (median about 0.0095), higher in the most severe patients.

Concerning this clone itself: Its matching antigen is unknown.

This CDR3 region has 12 residues. Germline V gene data show CDR1 as SNHLY and CDR2 as FYNNEI. V was pared by 5 bases and J by 7 bases, with 11 bases between. The assay was immunoSEQ multiplex PCR, and TCRdb's table has in-frame clones only and misses some. The top ten clones hold 0.29% of a sample with roughly 25,000 clones, 75% to 95% of them seen once. The chain combines TRBV2 with TRBJ1-1; a possible D gene is TRBD1 (5 bases). The specimen sequenced was blood. The receptor comes from a girl aged 2-10 years with cystic fibrosis. For the CDR3, the DNA is TGTGCCAGCAGTTTGGACACCCTTGAAGCTTTCTTT. It codes for CASSLDTLEAFF.